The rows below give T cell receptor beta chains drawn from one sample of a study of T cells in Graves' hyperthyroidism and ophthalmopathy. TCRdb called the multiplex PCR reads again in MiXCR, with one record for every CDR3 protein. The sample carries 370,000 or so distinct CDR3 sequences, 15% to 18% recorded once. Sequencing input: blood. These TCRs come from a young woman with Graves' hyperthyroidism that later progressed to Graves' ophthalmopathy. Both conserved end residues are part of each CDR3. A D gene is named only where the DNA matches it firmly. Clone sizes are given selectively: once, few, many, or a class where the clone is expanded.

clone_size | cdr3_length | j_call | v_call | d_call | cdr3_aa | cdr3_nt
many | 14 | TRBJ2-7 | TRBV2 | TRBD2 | CASSESLAAYEQYF | TGTGCCAGCAGTGAATCCCTAGCGGCCTACGAGCAGTACTTC
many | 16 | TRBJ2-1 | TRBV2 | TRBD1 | CATQNPGQGYVNEQFF | TGTGCCACTCAAAATCCGGGACAGGGGTACGTCAATGAGCAGTTCTTC
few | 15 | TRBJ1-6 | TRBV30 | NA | CAWSVLQGGYSPLHF | TGTGCCTGGAGTGTATTACAGGGAGGCTATTCACCCCTCCACTTT
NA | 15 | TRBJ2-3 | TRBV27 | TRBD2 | CASSERGGPTDTQYF | TGTGCCAGCAGCGAACGCGGGGGACCCACAGATACGCAGTATTTT
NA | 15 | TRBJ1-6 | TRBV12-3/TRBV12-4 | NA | CASNDLDIFNSPLHF | TGTGCCAGCAACGATCTAGACATCTTTAACTCACCCCTCCACTTT
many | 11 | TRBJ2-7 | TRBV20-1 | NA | CSATRGYEQYF | TGCAGTGCTACCAGGGGCTACGAGCAGTACTTC
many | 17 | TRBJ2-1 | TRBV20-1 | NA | CSARADGWASSYNEQFF | TGCAGTGCTAGAGCTGATGGGTGGGCAAGCTCCTACAATGAGCAGTTCTTC
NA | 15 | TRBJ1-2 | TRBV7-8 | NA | CASSPTYRRHDGYTF | TGTGCCAGCAGTCCAACTTACAGGAGACATGATGGCTACACCTTC
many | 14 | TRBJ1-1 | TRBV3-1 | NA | CASSPRRVNTEAFF | TGTGCCAGCAGCCCCCGGAGGGTGAACACTGAAGCTTTCTTT
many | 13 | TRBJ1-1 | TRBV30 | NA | CAWKWNADTEAFF | TGTGCCTGGAAATGGAACGCTGACACTGAAGCTTTCTTT
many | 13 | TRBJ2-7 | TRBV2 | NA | CASSLTRNYEQYF | TGTGCCAGCAGTCTAACACGGAACTACGAGCAGTACTTC
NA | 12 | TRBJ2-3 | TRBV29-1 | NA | CSVRPGTDTQYF | TGCAGCGTTCGTCCGGGGACAGATACGCAGTATTTT
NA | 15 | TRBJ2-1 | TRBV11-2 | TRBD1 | CASSEHRDRYNEQFF | TGTGCCAGCAGCGAACACCGGGACAGATACAATGAGCAGTTCTTC
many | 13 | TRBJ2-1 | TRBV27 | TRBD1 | CASSSGTVSEQFF | TGTGCCAGCAGCTCCGGGACAGTCAGTGAGCAGTTCTTC
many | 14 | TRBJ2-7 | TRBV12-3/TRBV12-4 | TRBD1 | CASRKGQGSYEQYF | TGTGCCAGCAGGAAGGGACAGGGCTCCTACGAGCAGTACTTC
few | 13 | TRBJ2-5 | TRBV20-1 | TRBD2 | CSASGTRAETQYF | TGCAGTGCTTCCGGGACTAGAGCGGAGACCCAGTACTTC
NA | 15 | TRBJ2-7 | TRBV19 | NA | CASSIFHSGSYEQYF | TGTGCCAGTAGTATTTTTCACTCCGGCTCCTACGAGCAGTACTTC
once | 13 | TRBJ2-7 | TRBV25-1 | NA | CASSEKSSYEQYF | TGTGCCAGCAGTGAAAAATCGTCCTACGAGCAGTACTTC
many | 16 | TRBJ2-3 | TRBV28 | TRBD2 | CASRMFSGRAADTQYF | TGTGCCAGCAGGATGTTTAGCGGGAGGGCCGCAGATACGCAGTATTTT
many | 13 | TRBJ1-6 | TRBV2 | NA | CASSEWRNLPLHF | TGTGCCAGCAGTGAATGGAGGAACCTTCCCCTCCACTTT
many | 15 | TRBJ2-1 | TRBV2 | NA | CASSGGGTTYNEQFF | TGTGCCAGCAGTGGGGGGGGCACAACCTACAATGAGCAGTTCTTC
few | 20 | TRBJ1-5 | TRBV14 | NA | CASSRHPAGGGVRSNQPQHF | TGTGCCAGCAGCCGTCACCCCGCTGGGGGAGGGGTTAGGAGCAATCAGCCCCAGCATTTT
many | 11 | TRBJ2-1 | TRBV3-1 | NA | CASSYNNEQFF | TGTGCCAGCAGCTACAACAATGAGCAGTTCTTC
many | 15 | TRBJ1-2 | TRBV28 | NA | CASSSGKTPNYGYTF | TGTGCCAGCAGTTCGGGGAAAACCCCGAACTATGGCTACACCTTC
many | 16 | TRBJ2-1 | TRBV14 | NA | CASSQEAGRLPGEQFF | TGTGCCAGCAGCCAAGAGGCGGGACGTTTGCCCGGGGAGCAGTTCTTC
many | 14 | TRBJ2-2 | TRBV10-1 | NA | CASSESKVAGELFF | TGCGCCAGCAGTGAGTCGAAGGTGGCCGGGGAGCTGTTTTTT
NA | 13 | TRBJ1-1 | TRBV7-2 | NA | CASSTQGNTEASF | TGTGCCAGCAGCACACAGGGTAACACTGAAGCTTCCTTT
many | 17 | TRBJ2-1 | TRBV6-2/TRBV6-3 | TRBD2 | CASSYPPSGRSYNEQFF | TGTGCCAGCAGTTACCCCCCTAGCGGGAGATCCTACAATGAGCAGTTCTTC
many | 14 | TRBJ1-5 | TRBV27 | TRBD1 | CASSFGTEDQPQHF | TGTGCCAGCAGTTTCGGGACAGAAGATCAGCCCCAGCATTTT
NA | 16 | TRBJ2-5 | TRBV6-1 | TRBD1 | CASRPPGQGRVETQYF | TGTGCCAGCAGACCACCGGGACAGGGAAGGGTGGAGACCCAGTACTTC
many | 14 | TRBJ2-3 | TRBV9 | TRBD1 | CASSADRVTDTQYF | TGTGCCAGCAGCGCCGACAGGGTCACAGATACGCAGTATTTT
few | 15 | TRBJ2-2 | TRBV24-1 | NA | CATSRTTGSTGELFF | TGTGCCACCAGCCGTACGACAGGCAGCACCGGGGAGCTGTTTTTT
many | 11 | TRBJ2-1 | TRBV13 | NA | CASRNYNEQFF | TGTGCCAGCAGAAACTACAATGAGCAGTTCTTC
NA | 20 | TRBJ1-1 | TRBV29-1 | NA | CSVEKRGMEVKNRSNTEAFF | TGCAGCGTTGAAAAGCGGGGTATGGAGGTTAAAAATCGAAGTAACACTGAAGCTTTCTTT
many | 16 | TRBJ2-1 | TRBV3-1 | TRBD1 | CASSPRDRSSYNEQFF | TGTGCCAGCAGCCCCCGGGACAGAAGCTCCTACAATGAGCAGTTCTTC
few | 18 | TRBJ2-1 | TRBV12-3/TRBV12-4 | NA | CASSHPIRTGSRYNEQFF | TGTGCCAGCAGCCACCCGATCCGTACAGGGTCGAGATACAATGAGCAGTTCTTC
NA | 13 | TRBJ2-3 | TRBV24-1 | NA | CATSNSGEDTQYF | TGTGCCACCAGTAATTCCGGGGAGGATACGCAGTATTTT
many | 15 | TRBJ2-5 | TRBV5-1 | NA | CASNWAGRGEETQYF | TGCGCCAGCAATTGGGCCGGCAGGGGCGAAGAGACCCAGTACTTC
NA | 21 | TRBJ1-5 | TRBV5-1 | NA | CASSTQRRGAHNPHVNQPQHF | TGCGCCAGCAGCACCCAACGACGGGGGGCTCATAACCCCCACGTCAATCAGCCCCAGCATTTT